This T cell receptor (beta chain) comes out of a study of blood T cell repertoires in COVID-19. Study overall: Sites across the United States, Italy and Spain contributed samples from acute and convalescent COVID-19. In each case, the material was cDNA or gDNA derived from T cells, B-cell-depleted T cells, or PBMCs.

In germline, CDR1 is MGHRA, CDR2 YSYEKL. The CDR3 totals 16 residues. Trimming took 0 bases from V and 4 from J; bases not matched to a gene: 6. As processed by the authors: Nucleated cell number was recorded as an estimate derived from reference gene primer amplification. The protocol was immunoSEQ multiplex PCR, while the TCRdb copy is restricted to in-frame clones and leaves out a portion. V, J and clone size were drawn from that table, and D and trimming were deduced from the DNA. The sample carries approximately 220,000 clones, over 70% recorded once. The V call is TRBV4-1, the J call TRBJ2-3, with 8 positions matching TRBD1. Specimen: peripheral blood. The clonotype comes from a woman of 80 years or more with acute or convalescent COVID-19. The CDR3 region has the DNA TGCGCCAGCAGCCAAGACCGGACAGGGAGCCCAGATACGCAGTATTTT. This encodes CASSQDRTGSPDTQYF.